This TCR beta chain derives from a study of regulatory T cells in long-lasting Graves disease. Study-wide results and caveats: Less diverse TCR repertoires were seen in persistent Graves' patients than in newly diagnosed ones.

Per the germline V gene, CDR1 is SGHVS and CDR2 is FQNEAQ. V was pared by 7 bases and J by 5 bases, with 24 bases between. The length of the CDR3 is 17 residues. This clonotype was detected a few times. Antigen unknown. The time point denotes: persistent/refractory GD, antithyroid drugs over 5 years with positive TRAb. RNA isolated from PBMCs was used to make the TCR library. Through Arm-PCR of CDR3 regions and iRepertoire HTBI primers, TCR beta libraries were built. Via MiXCR, TCRdb re-called the multiplex PCR reads, giving one row per CDR3 protein. The sample has approximately 400,000 distinct CDR3 sequences, about 25% seen once.

The clonotype comes from a female donor with Graves disease. The chain links TRBV7-8 to TRBJ2-1, with no clear D. The specimen comprised peripheral blood mononuclear cells (PBMCs), sampled when the disease was refractory, from a patient treated with antithyroid drugs. The CDR3 region is CASNSRRWRMTNNEQFF. CDR3 sequence (DNA): TGTGCCAGCAACTCGCGCCGCTGGCGGATGACGAACAATGAGCAGTTCTTC.